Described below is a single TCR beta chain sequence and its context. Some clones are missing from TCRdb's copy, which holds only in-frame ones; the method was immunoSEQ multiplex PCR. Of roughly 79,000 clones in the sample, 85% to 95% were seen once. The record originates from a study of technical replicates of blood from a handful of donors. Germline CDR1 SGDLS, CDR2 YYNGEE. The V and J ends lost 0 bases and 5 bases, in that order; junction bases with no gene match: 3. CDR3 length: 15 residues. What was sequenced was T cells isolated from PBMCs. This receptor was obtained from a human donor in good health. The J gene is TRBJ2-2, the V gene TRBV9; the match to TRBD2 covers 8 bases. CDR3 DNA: TGTGCCAGCAGCGTAGTCGGGAGGGGGACCGGGGAGCTGTTTTTT. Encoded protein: CASSVVGRGTGELFF.